What follows are 20 T cell receptor beta chains derived from one specimen sequenced in a study of T cell repertoires in cytomegalovirus infection. TCRdb reprocessed the reads with MiXCR, giving one entry per CDR3 protein. Counted here are roughly 170,000 distinct CDR3 sequences, about 20% occurring once; the ten biggest clones make up under 30%. Antigens for these TCRs are unknown. The source material was CD8+ T cells from cultured PBMCs, sampled from culture after CMV antigen stimulation. Receptors originate from a human donor in good health (CMV status not recorded). Some clones in this sample may be carry-over from other donors' samples.

The V gene is TRBV12-3 or TRBV12-4, the J gene TRBJ1-1; TRBD1 matches 7 bases. J lost 5 bases, V lost 8 bases, and 11 bases had no gene match. The CDR3 is 14 residues long. CDR3 bases: TGTGCCAGCTCACCCAGGGGGAGGGGGACTGAAGCTTTCTTT. Amino acids: CASSPRGRGTEAFF.

In this sample, this clonotype turned up a few times. V and J are TRBV6-2 or TRBV6-3 and TRBJ2-1; 7 bases match TRBD1. CDR1 and CDR2 from the germline V gene are MNHEY and SVGEGT. The CDR3 totals 15 residues. After removal of 5 bases from V and 4 bases from J, the junction contained 8 bases not matched to a gene. In DNA, the CDR3 is TGTGCCAGCAGTAATCCAGGGGGACATTACAATGAGCAGTTCTTC. Amino acids: CASSNPGGHYNEQFF.

This clonotype appeared a few times. The chain is built from TRBV7-2 and TRBJ1-1; a possible D gene is TRBD1 (5 bases). Germline V lookup: CDR1 SGHTA, CDR2 FQGNSA. The CDR3 is made up of 12 amino acids. The ends were cut back, 2 bases at V and 13 bases at J, with 14 bases in the middle. The CDR3 spells CASSLFSRRGFF. DNA of the CDR3: TGTGCCAGCAGCTTATTCAGCCGAAGGGGTTTCTTT. The whole variable domain, filled in from reference TRBV7-2 and TRBJ1-1, reads GAGVSQSPSNKVTEKGKDVELRCDPISGHTALYWYRQSLGQGLEFLIYFQGNSAPDKSGLPSDRFSAERTGGSVSTLTIQRTQQEDSAVYLCASSLFSRRGFFGQGTRLTVV.

This clonotype showed up just a few times. The V and J genes are TRBV12-3 or TRBV12-4 and TRBJ1-5; D is perhaps TRBD1 (5 bases). V lost 1 base and J lost 0, with 13 bases in between. The length of the CDR3 is 17 residues. This CDR3 reads CASSLVGGGYSNQPQHF. As DNA, the CDR3 is TGTGCCAGCAGTTTAGTGGGTGGGGGATATAGCAATCAGCCCCAGCATTTT.

The sample holds a few counts of this clonotype. This chain connects TRBV7-2 to TRBJ1-4; TRBD1 might be the D (6 bases). This CDR3 contains 14 residues. Trimming took 6 bases from V and 4 from J, leaving 12 bases between them. Germline-derived CDR1 and CDR2 are SGHTA and FQGNSA. CDR3 sequence reads: CASRQTGYNEKLFF. In nucleotides, the CDR3 is TGTGCCAGCAGACAGACAGGTTATAATGAAAAACTGTTTTTT. Combining the CDR3 with reference TRBV7-2 and TRBJ1-4 gives the whole variable domain GAGVSQSPSNKVTEKGKDVELRCDPISGHTALYWYRQSLGQGLEFLIYFQGNSAPDKSGLPSDRFSAERTGGSVSTLTIQRTQQEDSAVYLCASRQTGYNEKLFFGSGTQLSVL.

The V gene is TRBV29-1, the J gene TRBJ1-3; tentatively, D is TRBD1 (6 bases). Looked up from germline, CDR1 is SQVTM and CDR2 is ANQGSEA. The CDR3 contains 13 residues. V gave up 6 bases and J gave up 4 bases, with 13 bases separating them. The CDR3 loop is CSVSGALGNTIYF. CDR3 coding DNA: TGCAGCGTATCGGGGGCGCTAGGAAACACCATATATTTT.

This clonotype was observed many times. The CDR3 reads CASSPEKGGSTYEQYF. CDR3 DNA sequence: TGTGCCAGCAGTCCCGAGAAGGGGGGGAGTACCTACGAGCAGTACTTC. The genes are TRBV28 and TRBJ2-7; tentatively, D is TRBD2 (7 bases). V shed 5 bases and J shed 2 bases, with 19 bases lying between them. There are 16 residues in the CDR3. Germline CDR1 MDHEN, CDR2 SYDVKM.

V usage is TRBV25-1 and J usage is TRBJ2-5; weak D call: TRBD1 (6 bases). The CDR3 totals 13 residues. The ends were cut back, 3 bases at V and 5 bases at J, with 10 bases in the middle. Germline CDR1 and CDR2: MGHDK and SYGVNS. This chain's CDR3 is CASSEGAGETQYF. CDR3 sequence (DNA): TGTGCCAGCAGTGAGGGGGCCGGGGAGACCCAGTACTTC.

The chain carries TRBV7-8 and TRBJ1-1, with D possibly matching TRBD1 (6 bases). The CDR3 extends over 15 amino acids. V was shortened by 5 bases and J by 0 bases, with 13 bases between the two germline ends. Germline CDR1 is SGHVS and CDR2 is FQNEAQ. CDR3 region: CASSRGGAVNTEAFF. CDR3 in DNA: TGTGCCAGCAGCAGGGGGGGGGCGGTGAACACTGAAGCTTTCTTT.

A few counts support this clonotype. The rearrangement uses TRBV7-2 and TRBJ2-2; D remains unclear. The CDR3 loop spans 13 amino acids. The V gene's germline CDR1 is SGHTA and CDR2 FQGNSA. V lost 3 bases, J lost 1 base, and 3 bases lay in between. The CDR3 loop is CASSFKNTGELFF. The CDR3 DNA sequence: TGTGCCAGCAGCTTCAAGAACACCGGGGAGCTGTTTTTT.

The rearrangement links TRBV28 to TRBJ1-6; D unresolved. The germline V gene has CDR1 MDHEN and CDR2 SYDVKM. The CDR3 is 14 residues long. The V end lost 2 bases, the J end lost 9 bases, and 11 bases lay between the germline ends. CDR3: CASSLLGPGSPLHF. The CDR3 DNA is TGTGCCAGCAGTTTACTCGGCCCGGGTTCACCCCTCCACTTT.

J is TRBJ2-1 and V is TRBV7-9; D gene unclear. The V and J ends lost 4 bases and 5 bases respectively, with 6 bases between them. From germline, CDR1 is SEHNR and CDR2 FQNEAQ (reference sequence). CDR3 length: 12 amino acids. The CDR3 reads CASSSNDNEQFF. In nucleotides, the CDR3 is TGTGCCAGCAGCTCAAACGACAATGAGCAGTTCTTC.

This clonotype was recorded a few times. The J gene is TRBJ2-1, the V gene TRBV7-2; the match to TRBD2 covers 7 bases. The CDR3 is 13 residues long. V lost 9 bases and J lost 6; bases outside the gene matches: 8. CDR1 and CDR2 from the germline V gene are SGHTA and FQGNSA. CDR3 DNA sequence: TGTGCCAGTAATGGGGAGGGAACCAATGAGCAGTTCTTC. It yields the protein CASNGEGTNEQFF.

This clonotype turned up a few times. The V gene is TRBV7-9, the J gene TRBJ2-7, with D unclear. V lost 1 base, J lost 3 bases, and 13 bases lay in between. This CDR3 comprises 15 residues. Germline V gene data show CDR1 as SEHNR and CDR2 as FQNEAQ (reference sequence). As DNA, the CDR3 is TGTGCCAGCAGCTTAGAAGGCGCCACCATCTACGAGCAGTACTTC. Protein product: CASSLEGATIYEQYF.

The chain combines TRBV9 with TRBJ2-7; TRBD2 might be the D (5 bases). The germline gives CDR1 SGDLS, CDR2 YYNGEE. With 3 bases removed from V and 4 bases from J, the gap between germline ends came to 17 bases. This CDR3 has 15 amino acids. The CDR3 spells CASSAGLGSGYEQYF. CDR3 sequence (DNA): TGTGCCAGCAGCGCTGGGTTGGGCTCGGGGTACGAGCAGTACTTC. The full variable domain, its missing parts supplied by reference TRBV9 and TRBJ2-7, is DSGVTQTPKHLITATGQRVTLRCSPRSGDLSVYWYQQSLDQGLQFLIQYYNGEERAKGNILERFSAQQFPDLHSELNLSSLELGDSALYFCASSAGLGSGYEQYFGPGTRLTVT.

The V gene is TRBV12-3 or TRBV12-4, the J gene TRBJ2-7, with D uncertain. V shed 6 bases and J shed 2 bases, with 11 bases lying between them. This CDR3 comprises 13 residues. The CDR3 loop is CASSSPDPYEQYF. Here the CDR3 DNA reads TGTGCCAGCAGCTCCCCGGACCCCTACGAGCAGTACTTC.

J is TRBJ2-1 and V is TRBV12-3 or TRBV12-4, with a weak D call TRBD1 (6 bases). The CDR3 is 16 residues long. Trimming cost V 5 bases and J 2 bases, with 16 bases left between them. The CDR3 loop reads CASSPGAGEPYNEQFF. CDR3 DNA sequence: TGTGCCAGCAGTCCCGGGGCAGGGGAACCCTACAATGAGCAGTTCTTC.

This clonotype was found a few times. The chain joins TRBV4-2 to TRBJ2-7; 7 bases map to TRBD1. Germline CDR1 and CDR2: LGHNA and YNFKEQ. The CDR3 covers 17 residues. The V and J ends lost 4 bases and 2 bases, in that order; junction bases with no gene match: 14. The CDR3 DNA reads TGTGCCAGCAGCCTCGACCGGGGCAAGGGGGCAACCTACGAGCAGTACTTC. Translated: CASSLDRGKGATYEQYF.

In its sample, this clonotype was seen a few times. The V gene is TRBV5-1, the J gene TRBJ1-2; 7 nucleotides align to TRBD1. Germline values: CDR1 SGHRS, CDR2 YFSETQ. Trimming cost V 0 bases and J 1 base; bases outside gene matches: 6. This CDR3 spans 16 amino acids. CDR3 in amino acids: CASSLAFGTDNYGYTF. CDR3 bases: TGCGCCAGCAGCTTGGCCTTCGGGACAGATAACTATGGCTACACCTTC. Variable domain in full (rest from reference TRBV5-1 and TRBJ1-2): KAGVTQTPRYLIKTRGQQVTLSCSPISGHRSVSWYQQTPGQGLQFLFEYFSETQRNKGNFPGRFSGRQFSNSRSEMNVSTLELGDSALYLCASSLAFGTDNYGYTFGSGTRLTVV.

The chain is built from TRBV19 and TRBJ1-3; D gene ambiguous. The CDR3 runs to 15 residues. Per germline, CDR1 LNHDA and CDR2 SQIVND (reference sequence). V lost 6 bases and J 0 bases, leaving 12 bases between the germline ends. The CDR3 sequence: CASRDDGYSGNTIYF. DNA for the CDR3: TGTGCCAGTAGAGATGACGGTTACTCTGGAAACACCATATATTTT.